The 10 T cell receptor beta chains below all came from one sample that was sequenced in a study of T cells after yellow fever vaccination. TCRdb reprocessed the 5' RACE reads with MiXCR, giving one entry per CDR3 protein. Of 450,000 to 550,000 distinct CDR3 sequences in the sample, roughly 22% were seen once. Sample: PBMCs, taken less than 25 days after the first yellow fever vaccination. The source of these receptors is a man between 18 and 29 years old who received the YFV17D yellow fever vaccine.

This clonotype was seen more than once but under ten times. The chain is built from TRBV29-1 and TRBJ2-7; no definite D call. CDR1 SQVTM and CDR2 ANQGSEA come from the germline V gene. The CDR3 spans 12 residues. The V end lost 0 bases, the J end lost 6 bases, and 9 bases lay between the germline ends. CDR3 residues: CSVEDRRGEQYF. The CDR3 DNA sequence: TGCAGCGTTGAAGATCGGAGAGGCGAGCAGTACTTC.

This chain uses TRBV20-1 with TRBJ2-7, with TRBD2 matching over 11 bases. The CDR3 is 14 amino acids. Per the germline V gene, CDR1 is DFQATT and CDR2 is SNEGSKA (reference sequence). V dropped 5 bases and J dropped 6; count of bases not matched to a gene: 9. Here the CDR3 DNA reads TGCAGTGCTGGGGCGACTAGCGGGAACTCCGAGCAGTACGTC. This encodes CSAGATSGNSEQYV.

This clonotype was observed a handful of times. V usage is TRBV9 and J usage is TRBJ2-3; D is possibly TRBD1 (5 bases). Per the germline V gene, CDR1 is SGDLS and CDR2 is YYNGEE. The ends were cut back, 4 bases at V and 0 bases at J, with 12 bases in the middle. The CDR3 is made up of 15 amino acids. In DNA, the CDR3 is TGTGCCAGCAGCTTAGACAGCACTAGCACAGATACGCAGTATTTT. Encoded protein: CASSLDSTSTDTQYF.

This clonotype was detected only a few times. The chain couples TRBV11-1 to TRBJ2-1, with no clear D. This CDR3 spans 14 amino acids. Trimming stripped 6 bases from V and 1 base from J, with 10 bases between. The germline V gene has CDR1 SGHAT and CDR2 FQDESV (reference sequence). The CDR3 coding sequence is TGTGCCAGCAGTAGGCCAGAATCCTACAATGAGCAGTTCTTC. Its translation is CASSRPESYNEQFF.

This sequence joins TRBV7-2 and TRBJ2-2; D is perhaps TRBD1 (6 bases). The V gene's germline CDR1 is SGHTA and CDR2 FQGNSA. The V gene lost 9 bases and the J gene lost 2 bases, with 16 bases spanning the gap. This CDR3 spans 15 amino acids. The chain's CDR3 is CASERGHRNTGELFF. As DNA, the CDR3 is TGTGCCAGTGAAAGGGGACATCGTAACACCGGGGAGCTGTTTTTT.

V gene TRBV7-8 combines with J gene TRBJ2-3, with D possibly TRBD1 on 6 matching bases. The CDR3 contains 15 residues. Germline V gene lookup returns CDR1 SGHVS and CDR2 FQNEAQ. Trimming took 5 bases from V and 0 from J, leaving 12 bases between them. The CDR3 protein is CASSLRTASTDTQYF. The DNA of the CDR3 is TGTGCCAGCAGCCTCAGGACAGCTAGCACAGATACGCAGTATTTT.

The J gene is TRBJ2-6, the V gene TRBV18, with 7 bases fitting TRBD1. Per the germline V gene, CDR1 is KGHSH and CDR2 is LQKENI. The V gene end was trimmed by 2 bases and the J gene end by 2 bases; junction bases not matched to a gene: 6. This CDR3 comprises 17 residues. CDR3 amino acids: CASSPGQGGAGANVLTF. The DNA of the CDR3 is TGTGCCAGCTCACCAGGTCAAGGGGGCGCTGGGGCCAACGTCCTGACTTTC. Full variable domain (rest looked up from reference TRBV18 and TRBJ2-6): NAGVMQNPRHLVRRRGQEARLRCSPMKGHSHVYWYRQLPEEGLKFMVYLQKENIIDESGMPKERFSAEFPKEGPSILRIQQVVRGDSAAYFCASSPGQGGAGANVLTFGAGSRLTVL.

The chain combines TRBV6-1 with TRBJ2-7; tentative D call: TRBD1 (5 bases). V was pared by 11 bases and J by 3 bases, with 17 bases between. The germline V gene has CDR1 MNHNS and CDR2 SASEGT. The CDR3 is 13 amino acids. In DNA form, the CDR3 reads TGTGCCGTTGGGGCGGCCCAGGGCTACGAGCAGTACTTC. Translating it yields CAVGAAQGYEQYF.

The gene calls are TRBV23-1 and TRBJ2-5; D gene ambiguous. TRBV23-1 is flagged as an ORF with uncertain function. This CDR3 spans 15 amino acids. Trimming took off 11 bases at V and 4 bases at J, with 23 bases between the two ends. This CDR3 reads CASWQQKGPAETQYF. CDR3 nucleotides: TGCGCCTCCTGGCAGCAGAAGGGCCCAGCAGAGACCCAGTACTTC.

This clonotype has just a few counts. J is TRBJ2-1 and V is TRBV29-1; maybe TRBD1 (6 bases). Trimming shortened V by 8 bases and J by 6 bases, and 14 bases separated the two germline ends. Per the germline V gene, CDR1 is SQVTM and CDR2 is ANQGSEA. The CDR3 spans 12 residues. CDR3 in DNA: TGCAGCACATTCTTAGGGGGCAATGAGCAGTTCTTC. As protein: CSTFLGGNEQFF.